The 6 T cell receptor beta chains given below trace back to one sample, sequenced in a study of T cell repertoires in cytomegalovirus infection. Using its own MiXCR run on the reads, TCRdb lists one record per CDR3 protein. Of about 330,000 distinct CDR3 sequences in the sample, roughly 9.5% were seen once. The source material was PBMCs. The receptors derive from a human donor in good health (CMV status not recorded). Some clones in this sample may be carry-over from other donors' samples.

There are a few counts of this clonotype. This rearrangement joins TRBV7-6 to TRBJ1-5, with D uncertain. Germline V gene sequence: CDR1 SGHVS, CDR2 FNYEAQ. This CDR3 is 15 amino acids long. Trimming stripped 1 base from V and 5 bases from J, with 12 bases between. The CDR3 bases are TGTGCCAGCAGCTTAGGGGCGGGTGGGGATCAGCCCCAGCATTTT. Its translation is CASSLGAGGDQPQHF.

Only a few counts were recorded for this clonotype. This chain joins TRBV24-1 and TRBJ2-1; 10 bases are a match to TRBD2. V was clipped by 6 bases and J by 3 bases; unmatched bases: 4. CDR3 length: 15 amino acids. Looked up from germline, CDR1 is KGHDR and CDR2 is SFDVKD. The CDR3 DNA follows: TGTGCCACCAGTAGCGGGAGGGCCAACTACAATGAGCAGTTCTTC. This translates into CATSSGRANYNEQFF.

This clonotype was detected a few times. This chain connects TRBV7-9 to TRBJ1-1, with D possibly TRBD1 on 5 matching bases. The V gene's germline CDR1 is SEHNR and CDR2 FQNEAQ (reference sequence). The CDR3 loop spans 18 amino acids. Trimming shortened V by 5 bases and J by 2 bases, and 24 bases separated the two germline ends. The CDR3 nucleotides read TGTGCCAGCAGCCCCCGGCTTATGACAGCGAAAGTAAACACTGAAGCTTTCTTT. Protein product: CASSPRLMTAKVNTEAFF.

The chain uses TRBV28 and TRBJ1-2; the match to TRBD1 covers 10 bases. CDR3 size: 15 residues. Germline V gives CDR1 MDHEN, CDR2 SYDVKM. V was pared by 4 bases and J by 8 bases, with 10 bases of the junction left unmatched. Here the CDR3 reads CASSSPGQGQEGYTF. Written as DNA, the CDR3 is TGTGCCAGCAGTTCCCCGGGACAGGGGCAGGAAGGCTACACCTTC.

This clonotype was recorded at least ten times. The chain links TRBV7-2 to TRBJ2-1; the D gene could be TRBD1 or TRBD2 (5 bases each). This CDR3 is built from 17 residues. Germline values: CDR1 SGHTA, CDR2 FQGNSA. Trimming took off 4 bases at V and 6 bases at J, with 22 bases between the two ends. In DNA form, the CDR3 reads TGTGCCAGCAGCTCCCAACGTTGGGACCTCCGCCCCAATGAGCAGTTCTTC. Translation: CASSSQRWDLRPNEQFF.

The V gene is TRBV5-1, the J gene TRBJ1-1; D possibly corresponds to TRBD1 (5 bases). Trimming cost V 5 bases and J 0 bases, with 14 bases left between them. Germline CDR1 is SGHRS and CDR2 is YFSETQ. This CDR3 spans 15 amino acids. The CDR3 here is CASRNRDGLNTEAFF. The CDR3 nucleotides read TGCGCCAGCAGGAACCGGGACGGATTGAACACTGAAGCTTTCTTT.